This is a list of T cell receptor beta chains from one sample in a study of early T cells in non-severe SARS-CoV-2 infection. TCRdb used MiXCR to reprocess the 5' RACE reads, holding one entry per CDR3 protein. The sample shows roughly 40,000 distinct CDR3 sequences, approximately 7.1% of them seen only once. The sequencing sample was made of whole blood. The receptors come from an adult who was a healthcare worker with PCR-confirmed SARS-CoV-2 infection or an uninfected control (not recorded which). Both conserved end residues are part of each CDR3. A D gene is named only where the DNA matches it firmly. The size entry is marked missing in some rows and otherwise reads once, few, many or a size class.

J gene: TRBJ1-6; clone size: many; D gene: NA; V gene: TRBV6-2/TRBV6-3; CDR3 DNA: TGTGCCAGCAGTCTCGGGGCCTCACCCCTCCACTTT; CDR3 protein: CASSLGASPLHF
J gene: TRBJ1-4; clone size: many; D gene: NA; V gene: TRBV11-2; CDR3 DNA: TGTGCCAGCAGCCCGATAGGAGGGGTTGGGGAAAAACTGTTTTTT; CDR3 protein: CASSPIGGVGEKLFF
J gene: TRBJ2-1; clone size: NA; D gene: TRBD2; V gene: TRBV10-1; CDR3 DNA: TGCGCCAGCACCCACAAGGGGGGACTAGTGGTCCATGAGCAGTTCTTC; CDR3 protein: CASTHKGGLVVHEQFF
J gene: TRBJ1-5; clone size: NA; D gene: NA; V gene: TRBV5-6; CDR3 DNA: TGTGCCAGCAGCTTCGGGCCTTATCAGCCCCAGCATTTT; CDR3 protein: CASSFGPYQPQHF
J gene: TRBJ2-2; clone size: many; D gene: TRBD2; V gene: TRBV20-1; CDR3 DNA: TGCAGTGCTAGAGACGGGGGGGCCGGGGAGCTGTTTTTT; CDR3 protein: CSARDGGAGELFF
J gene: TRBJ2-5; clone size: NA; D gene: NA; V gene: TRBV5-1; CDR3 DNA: TGCGCCAGCAGCTATAGGGGAGAGTACCAAGAGACCCAGTACTTC; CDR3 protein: CASSYRGEYQETQYF
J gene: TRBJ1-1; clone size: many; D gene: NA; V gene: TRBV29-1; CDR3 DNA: TGCAGCGTTGAAGCGGCGTTGGAAGCTTTCTTT; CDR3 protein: CSVEAALEAFF
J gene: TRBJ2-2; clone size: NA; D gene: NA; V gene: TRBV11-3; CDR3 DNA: TGTGCCAGCAGCGCTCGACAGGAATACACCGGGGAGCTGTTTTTT; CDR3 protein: CASSARQEYTGELFF
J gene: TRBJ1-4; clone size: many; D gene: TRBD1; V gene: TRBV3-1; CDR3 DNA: TGTGCCAGCAGGGCAAGCCCCGGAGCCGAGGATATGGGACAGGATAATGAAAAACTGTTTTTT; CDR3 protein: CASRASPGAEDMGQDNEKLFF
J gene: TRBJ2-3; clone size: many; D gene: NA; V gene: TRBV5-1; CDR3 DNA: TGCGCCAGCAGAGGGCAGTCGTTCGGGGATACGCAGTATTTT; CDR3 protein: CASRGQSFGDTQYF
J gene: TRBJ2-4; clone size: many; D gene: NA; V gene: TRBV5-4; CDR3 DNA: TGTGCCAGCAGCTTGGCCAGCGGAGGGGCGAGCATTCAGTACTTC; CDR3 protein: CASSLASGGASIQYF
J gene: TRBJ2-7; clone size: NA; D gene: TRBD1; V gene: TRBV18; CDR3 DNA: TGTGCCAGCTCTCCGGACAGGGAGCGGTACTTC; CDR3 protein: CASSPDRERYF
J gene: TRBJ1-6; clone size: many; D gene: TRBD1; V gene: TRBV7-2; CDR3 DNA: TGTGCCAGCACCCCGCGACAGGGGGCTAATTCACCCCTCCACTTT; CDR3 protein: CASTPRQGANSPLHF
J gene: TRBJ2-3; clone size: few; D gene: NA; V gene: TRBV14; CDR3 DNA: TGTGCCAGCAGCCAATGGGGGCTTAAGACAGATACGCAGTATTTT; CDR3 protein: CASSQWGLKTDTQYF
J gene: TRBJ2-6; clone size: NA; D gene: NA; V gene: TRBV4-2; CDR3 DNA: TGTGCCAGCAGCCAGCGGGAATCTGGGGCCAACGTCCTGACTTTC; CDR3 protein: CASSQRESGANVLTF
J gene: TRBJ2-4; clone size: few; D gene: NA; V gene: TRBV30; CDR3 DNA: TGTGCCTGGAGTGTACGGGGGGCGGAAAACATTCAGTACTTC; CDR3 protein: CAWSVRGAENIQYF
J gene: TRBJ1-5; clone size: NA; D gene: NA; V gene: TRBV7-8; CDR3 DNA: TGTGCCAGCAGCTTAGTCAGAAATAGCAATCAGCCCCAGCATTTT; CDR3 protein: CASSLVRNSNQPQHF
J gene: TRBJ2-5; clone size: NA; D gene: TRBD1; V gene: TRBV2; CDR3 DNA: TGTGCCAGCAGCCCGGACAGGGAGCAAGAGACCCAGTACTTC; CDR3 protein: CASSPDREQETQYF
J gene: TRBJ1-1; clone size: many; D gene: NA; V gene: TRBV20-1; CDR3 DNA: TGCAGTGCTTCTCAGATGAACACTGAAGCTTTCTTT; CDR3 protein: CSASQMNTEAFF
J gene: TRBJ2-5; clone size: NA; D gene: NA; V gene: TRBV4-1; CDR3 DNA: TGCGCCAGCAGCCAAGATGGCCGCCAAGAGACCCAGTACTTC; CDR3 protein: CASSQDGRQETQYF